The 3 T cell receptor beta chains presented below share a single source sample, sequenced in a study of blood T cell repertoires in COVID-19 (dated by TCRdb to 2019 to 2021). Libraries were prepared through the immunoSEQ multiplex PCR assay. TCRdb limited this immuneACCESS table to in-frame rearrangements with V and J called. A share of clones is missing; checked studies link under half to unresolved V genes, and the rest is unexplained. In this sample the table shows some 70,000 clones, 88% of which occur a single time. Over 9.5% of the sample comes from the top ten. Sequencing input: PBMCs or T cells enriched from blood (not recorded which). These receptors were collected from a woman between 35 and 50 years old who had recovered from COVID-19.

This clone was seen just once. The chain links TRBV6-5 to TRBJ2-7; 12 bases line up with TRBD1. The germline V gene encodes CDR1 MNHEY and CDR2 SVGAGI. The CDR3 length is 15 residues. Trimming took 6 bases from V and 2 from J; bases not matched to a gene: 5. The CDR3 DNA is TGTGCCAGCAGGCAGGGACAGGGGGCTACCTACGAGCAGTACTTC. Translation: CASRQGQGATYEQYF.

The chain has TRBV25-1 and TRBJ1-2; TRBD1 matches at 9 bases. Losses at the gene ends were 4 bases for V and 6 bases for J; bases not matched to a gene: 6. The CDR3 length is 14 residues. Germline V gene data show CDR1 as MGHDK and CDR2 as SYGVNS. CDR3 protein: CASSVRGQGDGYTF. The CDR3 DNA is TGTGCCAGCAGTGTGAGGGGACAGGGCGATGGCTACACCTTC.

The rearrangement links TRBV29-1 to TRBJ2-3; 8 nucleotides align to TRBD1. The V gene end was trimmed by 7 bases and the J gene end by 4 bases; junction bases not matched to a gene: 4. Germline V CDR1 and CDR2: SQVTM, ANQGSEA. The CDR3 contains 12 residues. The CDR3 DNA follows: TGCAGCGGCCGGACAGGGCCAGATACGCAGTATTTT. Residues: CSGRTGPDTQYF.